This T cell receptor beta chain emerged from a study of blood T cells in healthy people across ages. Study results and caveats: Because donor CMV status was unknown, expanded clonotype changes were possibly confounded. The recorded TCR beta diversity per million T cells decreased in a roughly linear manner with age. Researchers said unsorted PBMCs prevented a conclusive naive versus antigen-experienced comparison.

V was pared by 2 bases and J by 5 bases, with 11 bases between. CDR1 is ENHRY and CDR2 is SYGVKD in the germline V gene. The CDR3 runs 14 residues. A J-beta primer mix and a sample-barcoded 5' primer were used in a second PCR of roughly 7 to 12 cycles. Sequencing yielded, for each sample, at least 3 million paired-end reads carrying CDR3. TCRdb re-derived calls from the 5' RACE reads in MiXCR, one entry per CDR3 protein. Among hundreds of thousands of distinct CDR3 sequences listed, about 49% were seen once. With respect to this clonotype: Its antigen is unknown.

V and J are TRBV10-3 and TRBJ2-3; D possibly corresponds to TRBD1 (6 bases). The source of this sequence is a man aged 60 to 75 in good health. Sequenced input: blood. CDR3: CAISEDRSRDTQYF. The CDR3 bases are TGTGCCATCAGTGAGGACAGGTCCCGAGATACGCAGTATTTT.